What follows are 17 T cell receptor beta chains derived from one specimen sequenced in a study of graft-versus-host responses after intestinal transplantation. Assay: immunoSEQ multiplex PCR; the TCRdb copy retains only in-frame clones and omits some. This table has 8,000 to 11,000 clones, 31% appearing once. The sample here was alloreactive CD4+ T cells from a mixed lymphocyte reaction culture, taken before transplantation. Regarding subset: CFSE-low proliferating T cells sorted from roughly 6-day pre-transplant mixed lymphocyte reaction (GvH or HvG direction). Receptor source: a human patient who was an organ donor for intestinal transplantation.

This rearrangement joins TRBV29-1 to TRBJ2-5; D call uncertain. CDR1 SQVTM and CDR2 ANQGSEA come from the germline V gene. The germline V and J ends were trimmed by 6 bases and 1 base, with 15 bases remaining between them. CDR3 length: 14 residues. As DNA, the CDR3 is TGCAGCGTGGCAAGGGTATCTTCCCAAGAGACCCAGTACTTC. This codes for CSVARVSSQETQYF.

In regard to this clone: The sample has other DNA sequences that encode this CDR3 too. The V call is TRBV6-1, the J call TRBJ1-1; 8 bases match TRBD1. V lost 6 bases, J lost 2 bases, and 5 bases stayed unmatched. Per germline, CDR1 MNHNS and CDR2 SASEGT. The CDR3 length is 14 residues. CDR3 DNA sequence: TGTGCCAGCAGGCTACAGGGGGAAAACACTGAAGCTTTCTTT. Its translation: CASRLQGENTEAFF.

By share, this clone ranks as medium-sized. The V call is TRBV5-1, the J call TRBJ2-5; D is unclear. Looked up from germline, CDR1 is SGHRS and CDR2 is YFSETQ. CDR3 length equals 11 residues. The germline V and J ends were trimmed by 2 bases and 1 base, with 0 bases remaining between them. In nucleotides, the CDR3 is TGCGCCAGCAGCTTCCAAGAGACCCAGTACTTC. Protein sequence: CASSFQETQYF.

This clone was detected a few times. CDR3 loop: CASSLMTGGGYTF. The DNA for the CDR3 is TGTGCCAGCAGCTTAATGACAGGGGGTGGCTACACCTTC. The rearrangement uses TRBV7-9 and TRBJ1-2, with 9 bases matching TRBD1. The J segment lost 7 bases and the V segment lost 2 bases, leaving 2 bases of the junction unmatched. There are 13 residues in the CDR3. Germline assignment: CDR1 SEHNR and CDR2 FQNEAQ (reference sequence).

The J gene is TRBJ2-7, the V gene TRBV7-2; tentatively, D is TRBD1 (6 bases). Trimming removed 1 base at V and 3 bases at J, with 13 bases between. CDR3 length: 15 residues. CDR1 and CDR2 (germline): SGHTA, FQGNSA. The CDR3 loop is CASSLVSVQGYEQYF. Written as DNA, the CDR3 is TGTGCCAGCAGCTTAGTTAGCGTACAGGGCTACGAGCAGTACTTC.

By proportion, this clone is medium-sized. The chain is built from TRBV18 and TRBJ2-3; D remains ambiguous. Deletions cut 3 bases from V and 6 bases from J, with 4 bases between. The CDR3 totals 11 residues. Germline-derived CDR1 and CDR2 are KGHSH and LQKENI. The DNA of the CDR3 is TGTGCCAGCTCACCCGGCGATACGCAGTATTTT. Protein: CASSPGDTQYF.

This chain links TRBV5-4 with TRBJ2-7; 12 nucleotides line up with TRBD1. This CDR3 contains 14 residues. V lost 4 bases and J lost 12; bases outside the gene matches: 11. Germline CDR1 and CDR2: SGHNT and YYREEE (reference sequence). The CDR3: CASSPGQGALVRYF. CDR3 DNA sequence: TGTGCCAGCAGCCCGGGACAGGGGGCTTTGGTTCGGTACTTC.

The count of this clone is one. The chain uses TRBV29-1 and TRBJ2-1, with D possibly being TRBD2 (6 bases). The germline V and J ends were trimmed by 3 bases and 6 bases, with 9 bases remaining between them. There are 12 residues in the CDR3. Germline CDR1 and CDR2: SQVTM and ANQGSEA. The CDR3 DNA reads as TGCAGCGTTGACCGGGGGAGCAATGAGCAGTTCTTC. It specifies CSVDRGSNEQFF.

This chain links TRBV5-1 with TRBJ1-1; 7 nucleotides match TRBD1. V lost 4 bases to trimming and J lost 0 bases; unmatched junction nucleotides: 6. Germline V gene data show CDR1 as SGHRS and CDR2 as YFSETQ. The CDR3 extends over 15 amino acids. The CDR3 coding sequence is TGCGCCAGCAGCCCACAAGGGGGCATGAACACTGAAGCTTTCTTT. Amino acid sequence: CASSPQGGMNTEAFF. Filled out from reference TRBV5-1 and TRBJ1-1, the complete variable domain reads KAGVTQTPRYLIKTRGQQVTLSCSPISGHRSVSWYQQTPGQGLQFLFEYFSETQRNKGNFPGRFSGRQFSNSRSEMNVSTLELGDSALYLCASSPQGGMNTEAFFGQGTRLTVV.

The chain recombines TRBV28 with TRBJ1-4; D is undetermined. CDR3 length equals 12 residues. The germline CDR1 and CDR2 sequences are MDHEN and SYDVKM. The germline V and J ends were trimmed by 4 bases and 13 bases, with 13 bases remaining between them. CDR3 amino acids: CASSSPYLGLFF. CDR3 DNA: TGTGCCAGCAGTTCGCCATATTTAGGACTGTTTTTT.

The rearrangement uses TRBV9 and TRBJ1-1; D is unclear. The CDR3 consists of 13 residues. Trimming took 0 bases from V and 0 from J, leaving 3 bases between them. Germline assignment: CDR1 SGDLS and CDR2 YYNGEE. CDR3 bases: TGTGCCAGCAGCGTAGCGGTGAACACTGAAGCTTTCTTT. As protein: CASSVAVNTEAFF.

The V gene is TRBV18, the J gene TRBJ2-1; 8 bases map to TRBD2. The CDR3 is 15 amino acids. CDR1 and CDR2 (germline): KGHSH, LQKENI. Trimming took 3 bases from V and 0 from J; bases not matched to a gene: 1. CDR3 bases: TGTGCCAGCTCACCTACTAGCGGCTCCTACAATGAGCAGTTCTTC. This sequence encodes CASSPTSGSYNEQFF.

CDR3 bases: TGTGCCAGCAGCAACGGCGGGGGGCCCTACAATGAGCAGTTCTTC. Translated: CASSNGGGPYNEQFF. This chain uses TRBV11-2 with TRBJ2-1, with 8 bases matching TRBD2. This CDR3 comprises 15 residues. Germline CDR1 is SGHAT and CDR2 is FQNNGV. V trimming: 5 bases; J trimming: 2 bases; junction bases outside the gene matches: 5.

By proportion, this clone is medium-sized. The rearrangement joins TRBV4-1 to TRBJ1-2; D is perhaps TRBD1 (5 bases). Per the germline V gene, CDR1 is MGHRA and CDR2 is YSYEKL. Between the trimmed V and J ends, which lost 2 bases and 2 bases, there was a span of 9 bases. The length of the CDR3 is 14 residues. In DNA form, the CDR3 reads TGCGCCAGCAGCCAACTTGGGGGAAACTATGGCTACACCTTC. Translating gives CASSQLGGNYGYTF.

This clone was found a few times. Here the CDR3 reads CASSAWDRAKGAQYF. For the CDR3, the DNA is TGTGCCAGCAGTGCTTGGGACAGGGCGAAGGGCGCGCAGTACTTC. The rearrangement links TRBV2 to TRBJ2-7; TRBD1 agrees at 9 bases. Germline trimming cut 4 bases from V and 9 bases from J; bases unmatched to any gene: 13. Per the germline V gene, CDR1 is SNHLY and CDR2 is FYNNEI. This CDR3 spans 15 amino acids.

The sample holds one count of this clone. The rearrangement joins TRBV11-2 to TRBJ2-5, with 7 positions matching TRBD1. The CDR3 spans 14 residues. Trimming cost V 6 bases and J 5 bases; bases outside gene matches: 9. CDR1 is SGHAT and CDR2 is FQNNGV in the germline V gene. The CDR3 sequence: CASRSDRAWETQYF. CDR3 DNA sequence: TGTGCCAGCAGGTCTGACAGGGCGTGGGAGACCCAGTACTTC.

The chain employs TRBV27 and TRBJ2-7; weak D call: TRBD1 (5 bases). V was shortened by 1 base and J by 2 bases, with 6 bases between the two germline ends. CDR3 length: 13 amino acids. The germline V gene encodes CDR1 MNHEY and CDR2 SMNVEV (reference sequence). The CDR3 reads CASSLWGPYEQYF. CDR3 coding DNA: TGTGCCAGCAGTTTATGGGGCCCCTACGAGCAGTACTTC.